The 8 T cell receptor beta chains below all came from one sample that was sequenced in a study of CD8+CD57+ T cells in acquired aplastic anemia. The sequenced patients had an expansion of CD8+CD57+ cells seen by flow cytometry. Genomic DNA acted as the template from which TCR beta VDJ combination and CDR3 sequence profiling were carried out. TCRdb re-called the reads with MiXCR, one entry per CDR3 protein. The data show under 350,000 distinct CDR3 sequences, approximately 60% seen once. Input material: sorted CD4+, CD8+, or CD8+CD57+ T cells (not recorded which) from PBMCs. Every receptor here comes from a human donor with aplastic anemia.

This chain links TRBV10-2 with TRBJ2-3, with TRBD1 matching over 10 bases. The germline V gene has CDR1 WSHSY and CDR2 SAAADI. The CDR3 is 14 amino acids. Trimming cost V 10 bases and J 4 bases; bases outside gene matches: 8. CDR3 DNA: TGCGCCACGAAGACAGGGGGCGCGTCAGATACGCAGTATTTT. Translating gives CATKTGGASDTQYF.

The rearrangement uses TRBV19 and TRBJ1-3; no clear D gene. The germline V and J ends were trimmed by 5 bases and 2 bases, with 7 bases remaining between them. In germline, CDR1 is LNHDA, CDR2 SQIVND (reference sequence). This CDR3 comprises 13 residues. The CDR3 DNA sequence: TGTGCCAGTAGTGTCGATCCTGGAAACACCATATATTTT. This gives the protein CASSVDPGNTIYF.

The rearrangement uses TRBV20-1 and TRBJ2-1; the match to TRBD2 covers 7 bases. This CDR3 contains 14 residues. Per the germline V gene, CDR1 is DFQATT and CDR2 is SNEGSKA (reference sequence). The trim removed 3 bases at V and 4 bases at J, leaving 6 bases unmatched. In nucleotides, the CDR3 is TGCAGTGCTAGGTCCCTAGCGGTATACAATGAGCAGTTCTTC. This sequence encodes CSARSLAVYNEQFF.

This clonotype showed up many times. This CDR3 reads CASSQRQGAEAFF. CDR3 sequence (DNA): TGTGCCAGCAGCCAACGACAGGGGGCGGAAGCTTTCTTT. V is TRBV3-1 and J is TRBJ1-1; 10 positions match TRBD1. The V gene end was trimmed by 2 bases and the J gene end by 8 bases; junction bases not matched to a gene: 2. Germline CDR1 reads LGHDT; CDR2 reads YNNKEL (reference sequence). This CDR3 contains 13 residues.

On this clonotype itself: Since a much larger clone is just one base distant, this may be a read error. The J gene is TRBJ2-5, the V gene TRBV6-5, with a tentative D call TRBD1 (6 bases). The CDR3 length is 14 residues. V was pared by 4 bases and J by 4 bases, with 13 bases between. CDR1 and CDR2 from the germline V gene are MNHEY and SVGAGI. The CDR3 spells CASSFGRGRETQYF. As DNA, the CDR3 is TGTGCCAGCAGTTTTGGCAGGGGAAGAGAGACCCAGTACTTC.

The V gene is TRBV7-6, the J gene TRBJ2-7; D uncertain. V was shortened by 5 bases and J by 0 bases, with 11 bases between the two germline ends. This CDR3 is 14 amino acids long. Germline V gene sequence: CDR1 SGHVS, CDR2 FNYEAQ. DNA of the CDR3: TGTGCCAGCAGCCGAACGGACGGCTCCTACGAGCAGTACTTC. This encodes CASSRTDGSYEQYF.

This clonotype was observed many times. V gene TRBV19 combines with J gene TRBJ2-7; the match to TRBD1 covers 8 bases. The V segment lost 3 bases and the J segment 4 bases; nucleotides outside the gene matches: 8. Germline V gene sequence: CDR1 LNHDA, CDR2 SQIVND (reference sequence). The CDR3 has 15 amino acids. The CDR3 nucleotides read TGTGCCAGTAGTATGGCGCCGGACAGGGCTTACGAGCAGTACTTC. Translating it yields CASSMAPDRAYEQYF. The full variable domain, rest sourced from reference TRBV19 and TRBJ2-7, is DGGITQSPKYLFRKEGQNVTLSCEQNLNHDAMYWYRQDPGQGLRLIYYSQIVNDFQKGDIAEGYSVSREKKESFPLTVTSAQKNPTAFYLCASSMAPDRAYEQYFGPGTRLTVT.

This clonotype was counted once. V is TRBV2 and J is TRBJ1-2; TRBD1 aligns across 8 bases. Germline CDR1 and CDR2: SNHLY and FYNNEI. Trimming cost V 4 bases and J 12 bases; bases outside gene matches: 10. The CDR3 has 13 residues. Here the CDR3 reads CASSGQGIPRNTF. The CDR3 DNA is TGTGCCAGCAGTGGACAGGGGATACCTAGAAACACCTTC.